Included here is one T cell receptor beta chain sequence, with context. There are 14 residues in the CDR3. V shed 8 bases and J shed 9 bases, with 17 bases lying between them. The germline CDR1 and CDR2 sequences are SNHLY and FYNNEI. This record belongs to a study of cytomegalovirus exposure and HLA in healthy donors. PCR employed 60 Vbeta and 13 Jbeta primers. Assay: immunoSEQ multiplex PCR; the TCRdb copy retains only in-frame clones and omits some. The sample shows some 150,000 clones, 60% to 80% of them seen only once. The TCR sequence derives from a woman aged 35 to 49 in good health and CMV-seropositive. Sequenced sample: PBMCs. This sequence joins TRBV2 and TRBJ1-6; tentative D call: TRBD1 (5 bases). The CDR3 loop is CASFGTHGGSPLHF. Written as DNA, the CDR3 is TGTGCCAGCTTCGGGACTCATGGCGGTTCACCCCTCCACTTT.